This T cell receptor beta chain was recorded in a study of blood T cell repertoires in COVID-19. Study-level background: Acute-phase and convalescent COVID-19 samples originated in the United States, Italy and Spain. PBMCs, B-cell-depleted T cells, or T cells provided the cDNA or gDNA that made up the material.

As handled by the study authors: It was from reference gene primer amplification that nucleated cell counts were estimated. Libraries were prepared by immunoSEQ multiplex PCR; TCRdb keeps only in-frame clonotypes and omits some of them. V and J calls and clone size come straight from that table; D and trimming were deduced from the DNA. The sample gives under 85,000 clones, around 76% of which show up once; around 28% is in the top ten. On this clone: The junction departs from germline at one end; a sequencing error may be responsible.

Germline V gives CDR1 SGHRS, CDR2 YFSETQ. This CDR3 contains 17 residues. Sequencing was done on a sample of peripheral blood. The V gene is TRBV5-1, the J gene TRBJ2-2; 14 nucleotides match TRBD2. The clonotype originates from a woman older than 75 with active or convalescent COVID-19. For the CDR3, the DNA is TGCGCCAGCAGCCCCCGGACTAGCGGGGGGAACACGGGGGAGCTGTTTTTT. Amino acid sequence: CASSPRTSGGNTGELFF. The entire variable domain, with the rest obtained from reference TRBV5-1 and TRBJ2-2, is as follows: KAGVTQTPRYLIKTRGQQVTLSCSPISGHRSVSWYQQTPGQGLQFLFEYFSETQRNKGNFPGRFSGRQFSNSRSEMNVSTLELGDSALYLCASSPRTSGGNTGELFFGEGSRLTVL.